A selection of T cell receptor beta chains follows, all from one sample in a study of control samples from healthy donors and cancer patients. Only in-frame clones appear in the TCRdb table, and some are missing; sequencing was by immunoSEQ multiplex PCR. The table records 170,000 or so clones, just under 95% of them present only once. Sequenced input: blood. The receptor set was obtained from a woman aged 40 to 55 in good health. The CDR3 runs from the conserved cysteine through the conserved F or W. Fields, in order: D gene, V gene, J gene, clone size, CDR3 DNA, CDR3 protein. A D gene is named only where the DNA matches it firmly. Size is omitted from some rows. Given values are once, few, many or a class for expanded clones.

>TRBD1|TRBV5-1|TRBJ1-2|NA
TGCGCCAGCAGCGCATTAGGACAGGCGGATCTCTATGGCTACACCTTC
CASSALGQADLYGYTF
>NA|TRBV6-5|TRBJ1-5|once
TGTGCCAGCAGGCCCGGGAATAGCAATCAGCCCCAGCATTTT
CASRPGNSNQPQHF
>TRBD1|TRBV4-1|TRBJ1-2|NA
TGCGCCAGCAGCCGTCAAACAGGGGATGTGTATGGCTACACCTTC
CASSRQTGDVYGYTF
>NA|TRBV10-3|TRBJ2-2|NA
TGTGCCACAACGGCGGGACTCCGGAACACCGGGGAGCTGTTTTTT
CATTAGLRNTGELFF
>TRBD1|TRBV2|TRBJ1-4|NA
TGTGCCAGCCACTCGTTGCAGGGGGTTAATGAAAAACTGTTTTTT
CASHSLQGVNEKLFF
>TRBD1|TRBV11-2|TRBJ1-2|once
TGTGCCAGCAGCCCGGGACAGGGGAGAGGGGGCTACACCTTC
CASSPGQGRGGYTF
>NA|TRBV6-4|TRBJ1-2|NA
TGTGCCAGCAGCCGCGAAGAAGGACATGGCTACACCTTC
CASSREEGHGYTF
>TRBD1|TRBV5-5|TRBJ2-6|few
TGTGCCACCCGACAGGGAAGAAACTCTGGGGCCAACGTCCTGACTTTC
CATRQGRNSGANVLTF
>TRBD1|TRBV7-9|TRBJ2-2|NA
TGTGCCAGCAGCCCCCAGACAGGGGGTTTCACCGGGGAGCTGTTTTTT
CASSPQTGGFTGELFF
>TRBD1|TRBV4-3|TRBJ1-2|NA
TGCGCCAGCAGCCAAGAATCCCCGACAGGGGTTAGCTATGGCTACACCTTC
CASSQESPTGVSYGYTF
>TRBD1|TRBV3-1/TRBV3-2|TRBJ1-2|NA
TGTGCCAGCAGCATCACCAGGGGGAACTATGGCTACACCTTC
CASSITRGNYGYTF
>NA|TRBV6-6|TRBJ1-5|NA
TGTGCCAGCAGTTATACAGGGAGGGATCAGCCCCAGCATTTT
CASSYTGRDQPQHF
>NA|TRBV10-3|TRBJ2-5|NA
TGTGCCACCAGGAAAAGCGAGGGGGAGACCCAGTACTTC
CATRKSEGETQYF
>NA|TRBV5-4|TRBJ2-2|NA
TGTGCCAGCAGCCCGACAGTCACCGGGGAGCTGTTTTTT
CASSPTVTGELFF
>TRBD2|TRBV7-2|TRBJ2-7|few
TGTGCCAGCAGCCCGGGGGGGAGCTCCTACGAGCAGTACTTC
CASSPGGSSYEQYF
>NA|TRBV9|TRBJ2-3|NA
TGTGCCAGCAGCGTAGCTACTGAGACAGATACGCAGTATTTT
CASSVATETDTQYF
>NA|TRBV7-9|TRBJ1-1|NA
TGTGCCAGCAGCTTATTACCTGACACTGAAGCTTTCTTT
CASSLLPDTEAFF
>TRBD1|TRBV9|TRBJ2-2|NA
TGTGCCAGCAGCGTAGTACAGGGGAGCACCGGGGAGCTGTTTTTT
CASSVVQGSTGELFF
>TRBD2|TRBV12-5|TRBJ2-7|NA
TGTGCTAGTGGCAGAGAGACGACAGCGGGACTCTACGAGCAGTACTTC
CASGRETTAGLYEQYF
>TRBD1|TRBV19|TRBJ1-2|NA
TGTGCCAGTAGTATAGGGACAGGGGCTCCTGGCTACACCTTC
CASSIGTGAPGYTF
>NA|TRBV18|TRBJ2-1|NA
TGTGCCACCTCCCTTGCGTCACACCTATACAATGAGCAGTTCTTC
CATSLASHLYNEQFF
>TRBD1|TRBV9|TRBJ1-1|NA
TGTGCCAGCAGCCCCTGGACAGGGGGTAACACTGAAGCTTTCTTT
CASSPWTGGNTEAFF